These T cell receptor beta chains were read from a single sample in a study of cytomegalovirus exposure and HLA in healthy donors. The method was immunoSEQ multiplex PCR; TCRdb's version includes in-frame clones alone and lacks a portion of them. The sample has roughly 100,000 clones; 71% are singletons. Sequencing input: PBMCs. Every receptor here comes from a female donor in good health and CMV-seronegative. Both conserved end residues are part of each CDR3. The order of the fields is J gene, D gene, V gene, clone size, CDR3 protein, CDR3 DNA. D genes are given only for firm matches. Rows may omit the clone size; those that give it use once, few, many or a size class.

TRBJ2-1	.	TRBV6-4	.	CASSPSSPYNEQFF	TGTGCCAGCAGCCCTAGTTCTCCCTACAATGAGCAGTTCTTC
TRBJ1-1	TRBD1	TRBV6-5	.	CASSYGQVNYEAFF	TGTGCCAGCAGTTACGGACAGGTCAATTATGAAGCTTTCTTT
TRBJ2-5	TRBD2	TRBV7-2	.	CASTAPTSGRLRGETQYF	TGTGCCAGCACCGCCCCGACTAGCGGGAGACTCCGGGGAGAGACCCAGTACTTC
TRBJ2-7	TRBD2	TRBV11-2	.	CASSGLAGAPYSYEQYF	TGTGCCAGCAGCGGACTAGCGGGAGCGCCATACTCCTACGAGCAGTACTTC
TRBJ2-1	TRBD2	TRBV9	.	CASTPTSGRPNEQFF	TGTGCCAGCACCCCCACTAGCGGGAGGCCCAATGAGCAGTTCTTC
TRBJ2-1	TRBD2	TRBV4-2	.	CASSQDGRLAGEQFF	TGTGCCAGCAGCCAAGATGGCAGACTAGCGGGTGAGCAGTTCTTC
TRBJ2-2	.	TRBV2	.	CASSEQGTVNTGELFF	TGTGCCAGCAGTGAACAGGGAACGGTCAACACCGGGGAGCTGTTTTTT
TRBJ2-3	.	TRBV20-1	once	CSASWQDTQYF	TGCAGTGCTTCGTGGCAAGATACGCAGTATTTT
TRBJ1-3	.	TRBV30	.	CAWTTENTIYF	TGTGCCTGGACGACAGAAAACACCATATATTTT
TRBJ2-7	.	TRBV7-6	.	CASSPRRGSSYEQYF	TGTGCCAGCAGCCCTCGACGGGGAAGCTCCTACGAGCAGTACTTC
TRBJ2-7	.	TRBV6-4	few	CASSAYGYEQYF	TGTGCCAGCAGTGCTTACGGGTACGAGCAGTACTTC
TRBJ1-1	.	TRBV11-2	.	CASSFPPGGANTEAFF	TGTGCCAGCAGCTTCCCCCCCGGAGGGGCGAACACTGAAGCTTTCTTT
TRBJ2-1	.	TRBV30	.	CAWNVGGLDEQFF	TGTGCCTGGAACGTTGGTGGTCTAGATGAGCAGTTCTTC
TRBJ2-5	TRBD2	TRBV9	.	CASSRTSGAEETQYF	TGTGCCAGCAGCCGGACTAGCGGAGCTGAAGAGACCCAGTACTTC
TRBJ2-5	TRBD2	TRBV9	.	CASSVTGGRETQYF	TGTGCCAGCAGCGTAACGGGAGGGCGAGAGACCCAGTACTTC
TRBJ2-1	TRBD2	TRBV6-1	.	CASSGLAGGPGEQFF	TGTGCCAGCAGTGGACTAGCGGGAGGGCCGGGTGAGCAGTTCTTC
TRBJ1-1	.	TRBV7-3	few	CASSLQGQSTEAFF	TGTGCCAGCAGCCTCCAGGGGCAGAGCACTGAAGCTTTCTTT